This T cell receptor beta chain was found in a study of blood T cell repertoires in COVID-19. Clones were sequenced by immunoSEQ multiplex PCR, and TCRdb holds only the in-frame ones, with some missing. This table has about 160,000 clones, 92% appearing once. The CDR3 covers 19 residues. The V gene's germline CDR1 is LNHNV and CDR2 YYDKDF (reference sequence). V lost 3 bases, J lost 0 bases, and 18 bases lay in between. The V and J genes are TRBV15 and TRBJ1-6; D is unclear. Sequencing input: peripheral blood. The source is a man aged 25-40 years with COVID-19, enrolled during active disease. The CDR3 nucleotides read TGTGCCACCAGCAGGACGGTCCCACTAGGCCTCTCCTATAATTCACCCCTCCACTTT. Encoded protein: CATSRTVPLGLSYNSPLHF.